The 20 T cell receptor beta chains given below trace back to one sample, sequenced in a study of cytomegalovirus exposure and HLA in healthy donors. PCR primers comprised 60 Vbeta and 13 Jbeta primers. Repertoires were generated with immunoSEQ multiplex PCR, while TCRdb's copy carries only in-frame clones and drops some. Counted here are a few hundred thousand clones, roughly four fifths occurring once; the ten biggest clones make up around 8.3%. Sequenced: PBMCs. These TCRs come from a woman aged 60-75 years in good health and CMV-seropositive.

In its sample, this clone was seen once. The chain couples TRBV19 to TRBJ2-2; TRBD1 agrees at 9 bases. The junction had 18 bases not matched to a gene; V was cut back by 7 bases and J by 3 bases. Germline V gene lookup returns CDR1 LNHDA and CDR2 SQIVND (reference sequence). The CDR3 is made up of 19 amino acids. The CDR3 loop is CASIVGQGLEGEDTGELFF. The CDR3 bases are TGTGCCAGTATAGTCGGACAGGGGCTAGAGGGAGAGGACACCGGGGAGCTGTTTTTT.

The chain is built from TRBV7-9 and TRBJ2-1, with 7 bases aligning to TRBD2. Germline V lookup: CDR1 SEHNR, CDR2 FQNEAQ (reference sequence). CDR3 length: 15 amino acids. With 0 bases clipped from V and 8 bases from J, the junction kept 7 bases outside the gene matches. CDR3 in amino acids: CASSLARDYNHEQFF. CDR3 DNA: TGTGCCAGCAGCTTAGCCCGGGACTACAACCATGAGCAGTTCTTC.

The chain recombines TRBV6-1 with TRBJ1-5, with D uncertain. This CDR3 region has 17 residues. The V gene lost 4 bases and the J gene lost 0 bases, with 16 bases spanning the gap. From germline, CDR1 is MNHNS and CDR2 SASEGT. CDR3: CASSAPRGRYSNQPQHF. Here the CDR3 DNA reads TGTGCCAGCAGTGCCCCCCGAGGCCGTTATAGCAATCAGCCCCAGCATTTT.

The chain recombines TRBV4-1 with TRBJ1-2; D perhaps matches TRBD1 (6 bases). This CDR3 has 14 residues. Trimming took 1 base from V and 7 from J, leaving 13 bases between them. Looked up from germline, CDR1 is MGHRA and CDR2 is YSYEKL. CDR3 amino acids: CASSQVVRGAGYTF. The CDR3 DNA sequence: TGCGCCAGCAGCCAAGTGGTCAGGGGCGCTGGCTACACCTTC.

J is TRBJ2-2 and V is TRBV6-1; no reliable D call. V was trimmed by 3 bases and J by 3 bases, leaving 8 bases between them. CDR3 length equals 14 residues. Germline CDR1 and CDR2: MNHNS and SASEGT. CDR3 bases: TGTGCCAGCAGTGACCTTCTTGACACCGGGGAGCTGTTTTTT. Translation gives CASSDLLDTGELFF.

The chain is built from TRBV11-1 and TRBJ2-3; TRBD2 matches 13 bases. The CDR3 sequence is 18 residues long. In germline, CDR1 is SGHAT, CDR2 FQDESV (reference sequence). V lost 1 base to trimming and J lost 1 base; unmatched junction nucleotides: 5. The CDR3 DNA reads TGTGCCAGCAGCTTAGTCGGACTAGCGGGAGCGGGCACAGATACGCAGTATTTT. This translates into CASSLVGLAGAGTDTQYF.

The chain has TRBV6-6 and TRBJ2-7; 10 bases are a match to TRBD1. CDR3 size: 13 residues. Germline V CDR1 and CDR2: MNHNY, SVGAGI (reference sequence). The V segment lost 8 bases and the J segment 4 bases; nucleotides outside the gene matches: 5. Here the CDR3 reads CASGRDRGYEQYF. The DNA for the CDR3 is TGTGCCAGCGGCCGGGACAGGGGTTACGAGCAGTACTTC.

This rearrangement joins TRBV28 to TRBJ1-2, with D possibly matching TRBD1 (5 bases). The CDR3 is 14 amino acids. V was clipped by 3 bases and J by 3 bases, with 11 bases between them. CDR1 and CDR2 from the germline V gene are MDHEN and SYDVKM. The CDR3 loop reads CASSFAGGDYGYTF. In nucleotides, the CDR3 is TGTGCCAGCAGTTTTGCGGGGGGGGACTATGGCTACACCTTC.

To note about this clone: This specimen includes other DNA sequences encoding the same CDR3. The rearrangement links TRBV7-9 to TRBJ2-7, with 16 nucleotides matching TRBD2. Germline CDR1 reads SEHNR; CDR2 reads FQNEAQ (reference sequence). V lost 6 bases and J lost 3; bases outside the gene matches: 5. The CDR3 is 16 residues long. DNA of the CDR3: TGTGCCAGCAGTCTGGGACTAGCGGGAGGGAACTACGAGCAGTACTTC. The encoded protein is CASSLGLAGGNYEQYF.

This clone was seen only a few times. The chain uses TRBV2 and TRBJ2-3, with D perhaps TRBD1 (6 bases). CDR3 size: 14 residues. Trimming left V 6 bases short and J 6 bases short, with 16 bases between. Germline CDR1 SNHLY, CDR2 FYNNEI. The CDR3 reads CASSVANRGDTQYF. The CDR3 DNA sequence: TGTGCCAGCAGCGTAGCTAATAGGGGGGATACGCAGTATTTT.

The rearrangement uses TRBV2 and TRBJ1-2; D possibly corresponds to TRBD1 (6 bases). Germline V gene sequence: CDR1 SNHLY, CDR2 FYNNEI. The CDR3 sequence is 15 residues long. The V and J ends lost 2 bases and 2 bases respectively, with 12 bases between them. The CDR3 DNA sequence: TGTGCCAGCAGTGAATTGGTCACAGGGAACTATGGCTACACCTTC. Protein sequence: CASSELVTGNYGYTF.

The chain employs TRBV28 and TRBJ2-1, with D uncertain. V lost 6 bases to trimming and J lost 8 bases, with 8 bases between them. The CDR3 spans 11 residues. The germline V gene has CDR1 MDHEN and CDR2 SYDVKM. CDR3 DNA sequence: TGTGCCAGCAGACTCAAGTATGAGCAGTTCTTC. The encoded protein is CASRLKYEQFF.

This sequence joins TRBV15 and TRBJ2-3, with D possibly being TRBD2 (5 bases). CDR3 size: 12 residues. Trimming pared 5 bases from V and 7 bases from J, leaving 10 bases between. Germline-derived CDR1 and CDR2 are LNHNV and YYDKDF (reference sequence). The CDR3 here is CATSLASYTQYF. The DNA for the CDR3 is TGTGCCACCAGCCTTGCTAGCTATACGCAGTATTTT. The full variable domain, rest sourced from reference TRBV15 and TRBJ2-3, is DAMVIQNPRYQVTQFGKPVTLSCSQTLNHNVMYWYQQKSSQAPKLLFHYYDKDFNNEADTPDNFQSRRPNTSFCFLDIRSPGLGDTAMYLCATSLASYTQYFGPGTRLTVL.

This chain connects TRBV2 to TRBJ2-7; 8 bases map to TRBD1. The CDR3 length is 13 residues. Germline CDR1 reads SNHLY; CDR2 reads FYNNEI. Trimming cost V 10 bases and J 1 base; bases outside gene matches: 6. The CDR3 DNA is TGTGCCACCAGGACAGGGTTGTCCTACGAGCAGTACTTC. Translation: CATRTGLSYEQYF.

The chain employs TRBV5-6 and TRBJ2-4; D might be TRBD2 (5 bases). The germline gives CDR1 SGHDT, CDR2 YYEEEE. The germline V and J ends were trimmed by 2 bases and 10 bases, with 19 bases remaining between them. This CDR3 is built from 15 residues. CDR3 sequence reads: CASSFRRSGVLIQYF. CDR3 nucleotide sequence: TGTGCCAGCAGCTTCCGCAGGAGCGGAGTGCTTATTCAGTACTTC.

This chain links TRBV27 with TRBJ1-1; perhaps TRBD1 as D (5 bases). The CDR3 consists of 14 residues. Trimming took off 6 bases at V and 4 bases at J, with 15 bases between the two ends. In germline, CDR1 is MNHEY, CDR2 SMNVEV (reference sequence). Written as DNA, the CDR3 is TGTGCCAGCAGGGACCTCGGGACTTCCACTGAAGCTTTCTTT. Translated: CASRDLGTSTEAFF.

This rearrangement joins TRBV9 to TRBJ2-2, with TRBD2 matching 10 bases. The trim removed 0 bases at V and 5 bases at J, leaving 10 bases unmatched. In germline, CDR1 is SGDLS, CDR2 YYNGEE. The CDR3 loop spans 18 amino acids. The CDR3 loop is CASSVASGRALGTGELFF. CDR3 nucleotides: TGTGCCAGCAGCGTAGCGAGCGGGAGGGCGCTGGGGACCGGGGAGCTGTTTTTT.

This clone was seen once. V usage is TRBV5-4 and J usage is TRBJ2-1; TRBD2 matches at 7 bases. V shed 0 bases and J 8 bases; nucleotides not matched to a gene: 8. This CDR3 comprises 15 residues. CDR1 and CDR2 from the germline V gene are SGHNT and YYREEE (reference sequence). The CDR3 is CASSLGWGGSDEQFF. The DNA for the CDR3 is TGTGCCAGCAGCTTGGGTTGGGGCGGGAGTGATGAGCAGTTCTTC.

The V gene is TRBV11-3, the J gene TRBJ2-4; 11 nucleotides agree with TRBD2. V was pared by 4 bases and J by 2 bases, with 7 bases of the junction left unmatched. The germline CDR1 and CDR2 sequences are SGHNT and YENEEA. This CDR3 has 17 residues. Written as DNA, the CDR3 is TGTGCCAGCAGCTCTACTAGCGGGAGAGGGACCAAAAACATTCAGTACTTC. Translation: CASSSTSGRGTKNIQYF. Together with reference TRBV11-3 and TRBJ2-4, the CDR3 gives the full variable domain: EAGVVQSPRYKIIEKKQPVAFWCNPISGHNTLYWYLQNLGQGPELLIRYENEEAVDDSQLPKDRFSAERLKGVDSTLKIQPAELGDSAVYLCASSSTSGRGTKNIQYFGAGTRLSVL.

This sequence joins TRBV7-9 and TRBJ2-3; D remains unclear. The germline CDR1 and CDR2 sequences are SEHNR and FQNEAQ (reference sequence). With 3 bases removed from V and 0 bases from J, the gap between germline ends came to 13 bases. This CDR3 has 16 amino acids. The CDR3 sequence: CASSFRTTPSTDTQYF. CDR3 bases: TGTGCCAGCAGCTTCCGTACAACACCAAGCACAGATACGCAGTATTTT.